The 20 T cell receptor beta chains listed next were all sequenced from one sample in a study of blood T cell repertoires in COVID-19. Sequencing was performed with immunoSEQ multiplex PCR; in TCRdb, only in-frame clones are kept and a portion is missing. The table shows 250,000 to 300,000 clones, with roughly 80% occurring only once. Sequenced: PBMCs or T cells enriched from blood (not recorded which). The receptors originated from a man aged 40-55 years who had been exposed to COVID-19.

V usage is TRBV6-6 and J usage is TRBJ1-1; 10 nucleotides line up with TRBD1. J lost 5 bases, V lost 5 bases, and 5 bases had no gene match. The CDR3 totals 14 residues. Germline CDR1 and CDR2: MNHNY and SVGAGI (reference sequence). The CDR3 region has the DNA TGTGCCAGCAGTATTGGACAGGGGGGAACTGAAGCTTTCTTT. Translating it yields CASSIGQGGTEAFF.

The chain is built from TRBV5-1 and TRBJ2-3; possible D gene TRBD1, 6 bases. The germline V gene has CDR1 SGHRS and CDR2 YFSETQ. V was shortened by 2 bases and J by 6 bases, with 13 bases between the two germline ends. The CDR3 loop spans 14 amino acids. The CDR3: CASSFLPQGDTQYF. CDR3 sequence (DNA): TGCGCCAGCAGCTTCCTCCCCCAGGGGGATACGCAGTATTTT.

V is TRBV27 and J is TRBJ2-1, with 9 positions matching TRBD2. The CDR3 consists of 14 residues. Germline V lookup: CDR1 MNHEY, CDR2 SMNVEV (reference sequence). Trimming removed 7 bases from V and 7 bases from J; junction bases left unmatched: 8. CDR3 sequence: CASTVAGEGNEQFF. CDR3 DNA: TGTGCCAGCACGGTAGCGGGAGAGGGGAATGAGCAGTTCTTC.

This clone was seen a single time. The chain is built from TRBV9 and TRBJ1-4, with D perhaps TRBD1 (6 bases). Between the trimmed V and J ends, which lost 3 bases and 5 bases, there was a span of 11 bases. Germline V gene data show CDR1 as SGDLS and CDR2 as YYNGEE. The length of the CDR3 is 14 residues. The DNA for the CDR3 is TGTGCCAGCAGCGCCGGACAGAGGAATGAAAAACTGTTTTTT. Translating it yields CASSAGQRNEKLFF.

V is TRBV2 and J is TRBJ2-1; D might be TRBD2 (6 bases). CDR3 size: 16 residues. Germline V gene sequence: CDR1 SNHLY, CDR2 FYNNEI. The V gene lost 4 bases and the J gene lost 0 bases, with 13 bases spanning the gap. The CDR3 reads CASSARGESSYNEQFF. The CDR3, as DNA: TGTGCCAGCAGTGCCCGCGGGGAAAGCTCCTACAATGAGCAGTTCTTC.

This clone was seen more than once but under ten times. This sequence joins TRBV7-9 and TRBJ1-3; D is unclear. Per the germline V gene, CDR1 is SEHNR and CDR2 is FQNEAQ (reference sequence). V lost 7 bases, J lost 0 bases, and 13 bases lay in between. The CDR3 sequence is 15 residues long. The CDR3 protein is CASTWEVGSGNTIYF. The CDR3, as DNA: TGTGCCAGCACCTGGGAGGTGGGCTCTGGAAACACCATATATTTT.

The CDR3 here is CASSVGDTYTQYF. CDR3 nucleotides: TGTGCCAGCAGCGTAGGGGACACCTATACGCAGTATTTT. V is TRBV9 and J is TRBJ2-3; a possible D gene is TRBD1 (6 bases). CDR3 length: 13 residues. V dropped 0 bases and J dropped 7 bases, with 9 bases sitting between them. Germline V CDR1 and CDR2: SGDLS, YYNGEE.

The chain has TRBV12-3 or TRBV12-4 and TRBJ1-5; the match to TRBD1 covers 7 bases. Trimming took 6 bases from V and 9 from J; bases not matched to a gene: 8. This CDR3 has 13 amino acids. DNA of the CDR3: TGTGCCAGCAGCGGACAGGCGTATGGGCCCCAGCATTTT. Protein sequence: CASSGQAYGPQHF.

The chain combines TRBV7-9 with TRBJ1-4; D gene unclear. The CDR3 has 17 amino acids. V shed 4 bases and J shed 0 bases, with 15 bases lying between them. Per germline, CDR1 SEHNR and CDR2 FQNEAQ (reference sequence). This CDR3 is CASSSRRRFATNEKLFF. The CDR3, as DNA: TGTGCCAGCAGCTCACGTCGGAGGTTTGCAACTAATGAAAAACTGTTTTTT.

V is TRBV5-4 and J is TRBJ2-7; TRBD2 matches 8 bases. CDR3 length equals 14 residues. The trim removed 1 base at V and 5 bases at J, leaving 5 bases unmatched. CDR1 and CDR2 from the germline V gene are SGHNT and YYREEE (reference sequence). CDR3 coding DNA: TGTGCCAGCAGCTTGCAGGGACTAGTTGACGAGCAGTACTTC. It encodes CASSLQGLVDEQYF.

The chain employs TRBV5-4 and TRBJ1-5, with a tentative D call TRBD1 (5 bases). The V gene lost 4 bases and the J gene lost 5 bases, with 16 bases spanning the gap. The CDR3 runs to 15 residues. Germline assignment: CDR1 SGHNT and CDR2 YYREEE (reference sequence). The CDR3 region is CASSLGQGPDQPQHF. The DNA for the CDR3 is TGTGCCAGCAGCCTGGGTCAGGGCCCCGATCAGCCCCAGCATTTT.

V is TRBV6-5 and J is TRBJ2-1; maybe TRBD2 (6 bases). The V and J ends lost 6 bases and 5 bases respectively, with 11 bases between them. CDR1 and CDR2 (germline): MNHEY, SVGAGI. The CDR3 has 13 amino acids. Written as DNA, the CDR3 is TGTGCCAGCAGGGAGGGTGAGGACAATGAGCAGTTCTTC. Amino acid sequence: CASREGEDNEQFF.

This rearrangement joins TRBV18 to TRBJ2-2; D gene unclear. The CDR3 totals 16 residues. CDR1 is KGHSH, CDR2 LQKENI, per germline. V shed 0 bases and J shed 2 bases, with 10 bases lying between them. CDR3 nucleotide sequence: TGTGCCAGCTCACCACCGATGTCAGGCAACACCGGGGAGCTGTTTTTT. It translates to CASSPPMSGNTGELFF.

This clone was observed a handful of times. The chain carries TRBV10-3 and TRBJ2-7; D gene unclear. The V end lost 10 bases, the J end lost 3 bases, and 16 bases lay between the germline ends. This CDR3 has 13 amino acids. Germline CDR1 reads ENHRY; CDR2 reads SYGVKD. CDR3 loop: CATGGDISYEQYF. The CDR3 nucleotides are TGTGCCACCGGCGGCGATATTAGCTACGAGCAGTACTTC.

The V and J genes are TRBV18 and TRBJ1-2; 8 bases agree with TRBD1. The CDR3 length is 17 residues. Germline CDR1 KGHSH, CDR2 LQKENI. Trimming removed 6 bases from V and 6 bases from J; junction bases left unmatched: 18. The CDR3 protein is CASSPGQGLFNNDGYTF. CDR3 nucleotide sequence: TGTGCCAGCTCCCCTGGACAGGGTCTATTCAACAACGATGGCTACACCTTC.

The chain is built from TRBV12-5 and TRBJ2-1, with TRBD2 as a possible D gene (6 bases). V lost 0 bases, J lost 3 bases, and 15 bases lay in between. The V gene's germline CDR1 is LGHNT and CDR2 FRNRAP. This CDR3 has 17 amino acids. CDR3 sequence reads: CASGLVGGTFLYNEQFF. The CDR3 region has the DNA TGTGCTAGTGGTTTGGTAGGCGGGACCTTTCTCTACAATGAGCAGTTCTTC.

The genes are TRBV19 and TRBJ1-2; D is perhaps TRBD1 (6 bases). V dropped 11 bases and J dropped 2 bases, with 9 bases sitting between them. The germline gives CDR1 LNHDA, CDR2 SQIVND (reference sequence). The CDR3 runs to 11 residues. CDR3 DNA: TGTGCCGCGGGGGCGAACTATGGCTACACCTTC. This sequence encodes CAAGANYGYTF. The variable domain in full, completed from reference TRBV19 and TRBJ1-2, reads DGGITQSPKYLFRKEGQNVTLSCEQNLNHDAMYWYRQDPGQGLRLIYYSQIVNDFQKGDIAEGYSVSREKKESFPLTVTSAQKNPTAFYLCAAGANYGYTFGSGTRLTVV.

The CDR3 sequence: CASSRSGLNTGELFF. CDR3 nucleotide sequence: TGTGCCAGTAGCCGTAGCGGATTGAACACCGGGGAGCTGTTTTTT. The rearrangement joins TRBV19 to TRBJ2-2; possible D gene TRBD2, 6 bases. V was shortened by 6 bases and J by 1 base, with 12 bases between the two germline ends. The length of the CDR3 is 15 residues. Germline CDR1 and CDR2: LNHDA and SQIVND (reference sequence). The full variable domain, its missing parts supplied by reference TRBV19 and TRBJ2-2, is DGGITQSPKYLFRKEGQNVTLSCEQNLNHDAMYWYRQDPGQGLRLIYYSQIVNDFQKGDIAEGYSVSREKKESFPLTVTSAQKNPTAFYLCASSRSGLNTGELFFGEGSRLTVL.

The chain uses TRBV30 and TRBJ1-2; weak D call: TRBD1 (5 bases). V was shortened by 1 base and J by 5 bases, with 26 bases between the two germline ends. This CDR3 has 18 residues. Germline CDR1 is GTSNPN and CDR2 is SVGIG (reference sequence). CDR3 in DNA: TGTGCCTGGAGTGCAGGGAGGGGCAGGGCCGTCCATTGGTATGGCTACACCTTC. It specifies CAWSAGRGRAVHWYGYTF. The full variable domain, completed using reference TRBV30 and TRBJ1-2, is SQTIHQWPATLVQPVGSPLSLECTVEGTSNPNLYWYRQAAGRGLQLLFYSVGIGQISSEVPQNLSASRPQDRQFILSSKKLLLSDSGFYLCAWSAGRGRAVHWYGYTFGSGTRLTVV.

The chain joins TRBV7-2 to TRBJ2-3; the D gene is possibly TRBD2 (5 bases). CDR1 is SGHTA and CDR2 is FQGNSA in the germline V gene. CDR3 length equals 13 residues. The V gene lost 3 bases and the J gene lost 4 bases, with 8 bases spanning the gap. The DNA for the CDR3 is TGTGCCAGCAGCTTCGCGGGTGCAGATACGCAGTATTTT. As protein: CASSFAGADTQYF.